This entry concerns a single TCR beta chain. Its antigen is undetermined. The record originates from a study of cytomegalovirus exposure and HLA in healthy donors. Study background: The approximately 120 validation repertoires matched the roughly 700 first-cohort repertoires in platform, a later analysis reported.

Findings and limits, study-wide: Subsequent analysis of the 95 to 150 validation repertoires found a tendency for first-cohort TCR clusters to co-occur. A few CMV-associated chains proved CMV antigen-specific in vitro.

Method: immunoSEQ multiplex PCR; TCRdb's copy keeps in-frame clones and lacks some. The table has approximately 65,000 clones, around 93% seen once; the top ten hold roughly 1%. Donors were drawn from the approximately 120-subject validation cohort, separate from the roughly 700-subject first cohort. The sample consisted of PBMCs. The TCR originated in a woman younger than 35 in good health and CMV-seronegative.

This CDR3 is CASSTTGSANQPQHF. The CDR3 DNA follows: TGCGCCAGCAGCACCACAGGGTCGGCCAATCAGCCCCAGCATTTT. This chain joins TRBV5-1 and TRBJ1-5; maybe TRBD1 (6 bases). V dropped 4 bases and J dropped 3 bases, with 14 bases sitting between them. The CDR3 spans 15 residues. Germline values: CDR1 SGHRS, CDR2 YFSETQ. The full variable domain, its missing parts supplied by reference TRBV5-1 and TRBJ1-5, is KAGVTQTPRYLIKTRGQQVTLSCSPISGHRSVSWYQQTPGQGLQFLFEYFSETQRNKGNFPGRFSGRQFSNSRSEMNVSTLELGDSALYLCASSTTGSANQPQHFGDGTRLSIL.